This T cell receptor beta chain was recorded in a study of CD8 T cells in ankylosing spondylitis. General study findings and limits: Clones linked to disease were reported to show significant enrichment in matched ankylosing spondylitis synovial fluid.

Germline V gene lookup returns CDR1 LNHNV and CDR2 YYDKDF (reference sequence). V was trimmed by 2 bases and J by 4 bases, leaving 11 bases between them. The CDR3 extends over 15 amino acids. TCR beta libraries were made by quantitative 5'-RACE with molecular barcodes. TCRdb recomputed calls from the 5' RACE reads with MiXCR, one row per CDR3 protein. The table records about 140,000 distinct CDR3 sequences, about 8% of them present only once. On this clonotype: Antigen: not known.

The gene calls are TRBV15 and TRBJ2-2, with D possibly being TRBD1 (6 bases). The TCR was taken from a male donor with ankylosing spondylitis. The sequenced sample was synovial fluid, either unsorted or a sorted T cell fraction (not recorded which). The CDR3 coding sequence is TGTGCCACCAGCAGAACTGGACAGTTCACCGGGGAGCTGTTTTTT. It codes for CATSRTGQFTGELFF.